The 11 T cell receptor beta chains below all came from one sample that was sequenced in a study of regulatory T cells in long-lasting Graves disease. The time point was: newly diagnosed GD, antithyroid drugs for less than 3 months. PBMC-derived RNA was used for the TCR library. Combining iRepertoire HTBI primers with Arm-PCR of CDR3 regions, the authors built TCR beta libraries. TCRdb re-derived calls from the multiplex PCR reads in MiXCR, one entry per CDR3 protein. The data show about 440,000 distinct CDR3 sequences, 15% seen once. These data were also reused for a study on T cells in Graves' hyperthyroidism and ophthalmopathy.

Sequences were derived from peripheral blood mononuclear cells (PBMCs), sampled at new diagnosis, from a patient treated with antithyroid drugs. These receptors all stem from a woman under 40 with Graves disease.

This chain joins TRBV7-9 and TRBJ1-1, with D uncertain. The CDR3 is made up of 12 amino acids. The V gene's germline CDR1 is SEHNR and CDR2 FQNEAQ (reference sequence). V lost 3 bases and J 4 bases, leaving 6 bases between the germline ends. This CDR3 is CASSLVLTEAFF. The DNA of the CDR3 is TGTGCCAGCAGCTTGGTCCTCACTGAAGCTTTCTTT.

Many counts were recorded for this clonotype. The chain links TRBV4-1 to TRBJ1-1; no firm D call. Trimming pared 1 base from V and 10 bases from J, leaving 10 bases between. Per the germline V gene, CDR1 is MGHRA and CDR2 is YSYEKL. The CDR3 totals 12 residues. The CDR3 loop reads CASSQVGVGAFF. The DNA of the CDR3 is TGCGCCAGCAGCCAAGTTGGGGTCGGAGCTTTCTTT.

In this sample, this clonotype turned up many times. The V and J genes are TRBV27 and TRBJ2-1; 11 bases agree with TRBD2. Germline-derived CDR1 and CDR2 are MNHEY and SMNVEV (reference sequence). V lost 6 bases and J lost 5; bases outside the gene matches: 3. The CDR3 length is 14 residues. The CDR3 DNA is TGTGCCAGCAGCTTGACTAGCGGGAACAATGAGCAGTTCTTC. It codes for CASSLTSGNNEQFF.

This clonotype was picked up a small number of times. The CDR3 coding sequence is TGTGCCAGCAGTTACGCGTTTTACAATGAGCAGTTCTTC. Translated: CASSYAFYNEQFF. This rearrangement joins TRBV6-9 to TRBJ2-1; no firm D call. The germline CDR1 and CDR2 sequences are MNHGY and SVAAGI. The CDR3 extends over 13 amino acids. V was shortened by 3 bases and J by 4 bases, with 7 bases between the two germline ends.

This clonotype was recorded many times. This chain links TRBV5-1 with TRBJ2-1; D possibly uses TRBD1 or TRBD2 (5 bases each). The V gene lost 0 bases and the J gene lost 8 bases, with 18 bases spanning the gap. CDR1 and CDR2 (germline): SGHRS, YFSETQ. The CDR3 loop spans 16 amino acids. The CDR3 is CASSLDSGSRAYEQFF. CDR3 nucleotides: TGCGCCAGCAGCTTGGATAGTGGGAGCAGGGCCTATGAGCAGTTCTTC.

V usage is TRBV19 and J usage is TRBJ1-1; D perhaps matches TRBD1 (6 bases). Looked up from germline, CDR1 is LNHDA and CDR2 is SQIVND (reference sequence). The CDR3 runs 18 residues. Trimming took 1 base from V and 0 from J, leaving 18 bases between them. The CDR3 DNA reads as TGTGCCAGTAGTATAGGAGGGGGAGCCCCGAAAATGAACACTGAAGCTTTCTTT. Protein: CASSIGGGAPKMNTEAFF.

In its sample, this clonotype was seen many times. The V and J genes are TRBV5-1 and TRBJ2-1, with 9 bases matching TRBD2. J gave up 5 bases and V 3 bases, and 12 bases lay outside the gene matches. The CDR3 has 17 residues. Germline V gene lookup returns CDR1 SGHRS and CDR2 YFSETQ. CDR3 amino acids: CASSSPLAGASHNEQFF. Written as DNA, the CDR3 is TGCGCCAGCAGCTCACCCTTAGCGGGAGCGTCGCACAATGAGCAGTTCTTC.

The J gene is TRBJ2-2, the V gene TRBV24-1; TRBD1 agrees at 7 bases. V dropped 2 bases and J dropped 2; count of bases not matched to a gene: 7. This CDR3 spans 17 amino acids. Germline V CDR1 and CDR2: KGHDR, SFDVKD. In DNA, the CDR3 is TGTGCCACCAGTGATTCGTTAGGGACAGATAACACCGGGGAGCTGTTTTTT. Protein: CATSDSLGTDNTGELFF.

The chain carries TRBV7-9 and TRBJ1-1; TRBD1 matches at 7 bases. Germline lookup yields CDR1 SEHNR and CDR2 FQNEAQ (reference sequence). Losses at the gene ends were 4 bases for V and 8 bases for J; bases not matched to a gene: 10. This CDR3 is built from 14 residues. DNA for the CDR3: TGTGCCAGCAGCTCTCAGGCCGGGACAGAGGAAGCTTTCTTT. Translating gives CASSSQAGTEEAFF. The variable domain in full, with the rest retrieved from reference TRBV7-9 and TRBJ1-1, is DTGVSQNPRHKITKRGQNVTFRCDPISEHNRLYWYRQTLGQGPEFLTYFQNEAQLEKSRLLSDRFSAERPKGSFSTLEIQRTEQGDSAMYLCASSSQAGTEEAFFGQGTRLTVV.

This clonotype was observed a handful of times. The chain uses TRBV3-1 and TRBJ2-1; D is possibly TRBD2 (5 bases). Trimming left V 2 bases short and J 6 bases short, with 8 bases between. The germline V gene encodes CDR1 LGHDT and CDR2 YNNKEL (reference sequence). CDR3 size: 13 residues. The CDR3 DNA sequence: TGTGCCAGCAGCCAACTAGGAGGCAATGAGCAGTTCTTC. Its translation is CASSQLGGNEQFF.

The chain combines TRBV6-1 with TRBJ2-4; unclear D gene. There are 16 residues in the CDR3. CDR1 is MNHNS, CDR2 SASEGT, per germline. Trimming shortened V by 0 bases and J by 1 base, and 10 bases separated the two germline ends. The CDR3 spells CASSEALSLAKNIQYF. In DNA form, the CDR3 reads TGTGCCAGCAGTGAAGCGTTGTCGCTGGCCAAAAACATTCAGTACTTC.